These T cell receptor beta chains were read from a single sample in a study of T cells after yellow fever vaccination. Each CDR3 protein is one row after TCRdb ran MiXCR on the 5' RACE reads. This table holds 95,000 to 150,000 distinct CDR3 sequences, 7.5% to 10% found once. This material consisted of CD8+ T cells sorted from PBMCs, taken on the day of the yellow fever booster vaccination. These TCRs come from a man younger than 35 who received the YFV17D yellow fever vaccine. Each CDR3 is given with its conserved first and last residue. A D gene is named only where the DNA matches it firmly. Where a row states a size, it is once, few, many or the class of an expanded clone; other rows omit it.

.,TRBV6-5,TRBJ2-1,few,CASSYSSSYNEQFF,TGTGCCAGCAGTTACTCATCAAGCTACAATGAGCAGTTCTTC
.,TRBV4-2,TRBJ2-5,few,CASSQWLGGQETQYF,TGTGCCAGCAGCCAATGGCTGGGGGGCCAAGAGACCCAGTACTTC
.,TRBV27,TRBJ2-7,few,CASRLGVGVTYEQYF,TGTGCCAGCAGGCTGGGGGTAGGGGTGACCTACGAGCAGTACTTC
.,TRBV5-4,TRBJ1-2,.,CASSLWGGKGGTYGYTF,TGTGCCAGCAGCTTGTGGGGCGGTAAAGGGGGTACCTATGGCTACACCTTC
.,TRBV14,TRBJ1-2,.,CASSPRTYYGYTF,TGTGCCAGCAGCCCAAGGACGTACTATGGCTACACCTTC
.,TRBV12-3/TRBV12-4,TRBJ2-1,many,CASSFQGLRKHEQFF,TGTGCCAGCAGTTTCCAGGGACTCCGAAAACATGAGCAGTTCTTC
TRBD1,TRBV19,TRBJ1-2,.,CASSLWTGRINYGYTF,TGTGCCAGCTCACTCTGGACAGGGAGGATTAACTATGGCTACACCTTC
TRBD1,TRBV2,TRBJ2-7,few,CASSPGQGFSYEQYF,TGTGCCAGCAGCCCCGGACAGGGTTTCTCCTACGAGCAGTACTTC
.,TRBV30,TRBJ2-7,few,CAWTSYDFLEQYF,TGTGCCTGGACCAGTTACGACTTCTTAGAGCAGTACTTC
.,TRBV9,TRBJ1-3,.,CASSVGSNPGNTIYF,TGTGCCAGCAGCGTGGGCAGCAACCCTGGAAACACCATATATTTT
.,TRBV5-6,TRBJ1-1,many,CASSPTGNTEAFF,TGCGCCAGCAGCCCGACAGGGAACACTGAAGCTTTCTTT
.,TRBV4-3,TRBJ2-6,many,CASSQGARANVLTF,TGCGCCAGCAGCCAGGGGGCCAGGGCCAACGTCCTGACTTTC
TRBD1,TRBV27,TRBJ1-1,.,CASSDHLRDRGANTEAFF,TGTGCCAGCAGTGATCATCTCCGGGACAGGGGGGCGAACACTGAAGCTTTCTTT
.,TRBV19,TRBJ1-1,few,CASSITRRKNTEAFF,TGTGCCAGTAGTATAACCCGACGGAAGAACACTGAAGCTTTCTTT
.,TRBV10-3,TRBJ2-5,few,CAISDWGAEETQYF,TGTGCCATCAGTGATTGGGGGGCAGAAGAGACCCAGTACTTC
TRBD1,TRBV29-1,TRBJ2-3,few,CSVDQDRGLYRSDTQYF,TGCAGCGTCGACCAGGACAGGGGGTTATATCGGTCGGATACGCAGTATTTT
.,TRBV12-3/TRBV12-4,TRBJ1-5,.,CASSPGQFMYSNQPQHF,TGTGCCAGCAGCCCAGGACAGTTTATGTATAGCAATCAGCCCCAGCATTTT
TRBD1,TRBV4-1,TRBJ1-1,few,CASSHQQGGSTEAFF,TGCGCCAGCAGCCACCAGCAGGGGGGTTCAACTGAAGCTTTCTTT
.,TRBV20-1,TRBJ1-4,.,CSAPSGATNEKLFF,TGCAGTGCCCCGAGTGGGGCAACTAATGAAAAACTGTTTTTT
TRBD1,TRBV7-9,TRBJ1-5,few,CASSPWTGEGNQPQHF,TGTGCCAGCAGCCCCTGGACAGGGGAGGGCAATCAGCCCCAGCATTTT
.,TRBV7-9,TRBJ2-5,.,CASSLTLGHRQETQYF,TGTGCCAGCAGTCTTACCCTGGGACACCGCCAAGAGACCCAGTACTTC
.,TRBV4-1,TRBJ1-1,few,CASSQRRLMNTEAFF,TGCGCCAGCAGCCAGAGACGGCTTATGAACACTGAAGCTTTCTTT
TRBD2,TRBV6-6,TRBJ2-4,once,CASVTTGGKNIQYF,TGTGCCAGTGTAACAACGGGGGGGAAGAACATTCAGTACTTC
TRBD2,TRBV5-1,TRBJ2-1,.,CASSLSGSGSYNEQFF,TGCGCCAGCAGCCTTAGCGGGAGCGGCTCCTACAATGAGCAGTTCTTC
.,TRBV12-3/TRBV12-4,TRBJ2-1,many,CASSFEANLDEQFF,TGTGCCAGCAGTTTTGAGGCGAACTTGGATGAGCAGTTCTTC
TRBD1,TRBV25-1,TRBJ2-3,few,CASSGGWGQHTDTQYF,TGTGCCAGCAGTGGGGGGTGGGGACAGCACACAGATACGCAGTATTTT
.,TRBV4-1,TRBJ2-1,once,CASRSGLPSGEQFF,TGCGCCAGCAGATCGGGACTCCCATCGGGTGAGCAGTTCTTC
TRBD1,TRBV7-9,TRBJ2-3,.,CASSHRGSTDTQYF,TGTGCCAGCAGCCACAGGGGAAGCACAGATACGCAGTATTTT
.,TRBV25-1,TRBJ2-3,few,CASIGSSPDTQYF,TGTGCCAGCATAGGGTCTAGCCCAGATACGCAGTATTTT
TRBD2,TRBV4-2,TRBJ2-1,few,CASSPPGGSEQFF,TGTGCCAGCAGCCCGCCGGGGGGGAGTGAGCAGTTCTTC
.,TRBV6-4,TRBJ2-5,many,CASSDSAGEGETQYF,TGTGCCAGCAGTGACTCCGCAGGGGAAGGGGAGACCCAGTACTTC
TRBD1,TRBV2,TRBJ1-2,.,CASRGGFYGYTF,TGTGCCAGCCGAGGGGGCTTCTATGGCTACACCTTC
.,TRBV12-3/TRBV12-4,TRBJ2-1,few,CASRPTRDEGSYNEQFF,TGTGCCAGCAGACCGACCCGGGACGAAGGCTCCTACAATGAGCAGTTCTTC
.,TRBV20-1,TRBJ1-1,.,CSARVPQGNTEAFF,TGCAGTGCTAGAGTCCCACAGGGAAACACTGAAGCTTTCTTT
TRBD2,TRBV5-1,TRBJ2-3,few,CASSLIGGGGTDTQYF,TGCGCCAGCAGCCTGATAGGCGGGGGGGGCACAGATACGCAGTATTTT
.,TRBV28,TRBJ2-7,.,CASSPARRGEVGEQYF,TGTGCCAGCAGCCCTGCGCGGAGAGGGGAGGTGGGAGAGCAGTACTTC
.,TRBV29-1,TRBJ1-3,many,CSVGDSGNTIYF,TGCAGCGTCGGTGACTCTGGAAACACCATATATTTT
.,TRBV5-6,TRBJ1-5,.,CASSFGVVNQPQHF,TGTGCCAGCAGCTTTGGGGTTGTCAATCAGCCCCAGCATTTT
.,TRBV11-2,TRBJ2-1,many,CATAPHLGANNEQFF,TGTGCCACCGCACCCCACCTTGGGGCAAACAATGAGCAGTTCTTC
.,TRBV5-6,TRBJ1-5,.,CASSFGHNQPQHF,TGTGCCAGCAGCTTTGGGCATAATCAGCCCCAGCATTTT
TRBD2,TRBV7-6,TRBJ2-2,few,CASSWTSAGELFF,TGTGCCAGCAGCTGGACTAGCGCCGGGGAGCTGTTTTTT
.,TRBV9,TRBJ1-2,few,CASSTGVGYTF,TGTGCCAGCAGTACCGGCGTTGGCTACACCTTC
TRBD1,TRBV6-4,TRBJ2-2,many,CASSDGGQGQTGELFF,TGTGCCAGCAGTGACGGAGGACAGGGTCAAACCGGGGAGCTGTTTTTT
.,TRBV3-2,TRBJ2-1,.,CASSQVPGLAIYNEQFF,TGTGCCAGCAGCCAAGTCCCGGGACTAGCAATTTACAATGAGCAGTTCTTC
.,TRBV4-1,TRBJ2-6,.,CASSRPTDWSSGANVLTF,TGCGCCAGCAGCCGCCCTACGGACTGGAGCTCTGGGGCCAACGTCCTGACTTTC
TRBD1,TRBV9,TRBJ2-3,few,CASSVRDRLTDTQYF,TGTGCCAGCAGCGTCCGGGACAGGCTTACAGATACGCAGTATTTT